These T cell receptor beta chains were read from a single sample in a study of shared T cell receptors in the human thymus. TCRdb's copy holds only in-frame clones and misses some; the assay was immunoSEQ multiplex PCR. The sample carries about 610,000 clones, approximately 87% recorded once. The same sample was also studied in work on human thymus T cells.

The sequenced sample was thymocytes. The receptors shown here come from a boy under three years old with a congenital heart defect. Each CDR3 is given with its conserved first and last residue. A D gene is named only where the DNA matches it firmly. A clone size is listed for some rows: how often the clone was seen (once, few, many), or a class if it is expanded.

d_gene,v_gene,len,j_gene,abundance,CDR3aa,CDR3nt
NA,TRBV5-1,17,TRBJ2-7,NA,CASSPRLGAFRSYEQYF,TGCGCCAGCAGCCCCCGCCTGGGGGCGTTCCGCTCCTACGAGCAGTACTTC
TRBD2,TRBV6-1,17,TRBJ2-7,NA,CASSERRTSGSSYEQYF,TGTGCCAGCAGTGAAAGGCGGACTAGCGGGAGCTCCTACGAGCAGTACTTC
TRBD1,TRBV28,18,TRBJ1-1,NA,CASNRPPQDRGMNTEAFF,TGTGCCAGCAATAGGCCTCCCCAGGACAGGGGAATGAACACTGAAGCTTTCTTT
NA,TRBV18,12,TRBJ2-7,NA,CASSLLGNEQYF,TGTGCCAGCTCACTACTAGGCAACGAGCAGTACTTC
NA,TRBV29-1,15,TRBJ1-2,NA,CSVEGRTRRGYGYTF,TGCAGCGTTGAAGGTAGGACCCGCCGGGGCTATGGCTACACCTTC
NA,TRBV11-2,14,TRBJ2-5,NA,CASSLAAAGETQYF,TGTGCCAGCAGCTTAGCGGCCGCCGGGGAGACCCAGTACTTC
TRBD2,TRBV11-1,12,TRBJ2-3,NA,CASSPVGGRQYF,TGTGCCAGCAGCCCAGTGGGCGGGAGGCAGTATTTT
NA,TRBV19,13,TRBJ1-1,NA,CASSLGLNTEAFF,TGTGCCAGTAGTCTCGGTCTGAACACTGAAGCTTTCTTT
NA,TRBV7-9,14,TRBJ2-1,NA,CASSLALSRQEQFF,TGTGCCAGCAGCTTAGCACTTTCCAGACAGGAGCAGTTCTTC
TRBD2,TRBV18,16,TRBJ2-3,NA,CASSPGLAGTTDTQYF,TGTGCCAGCTCACCGGGACTAGCGGGAACCACAGATACGCAGTATTTT
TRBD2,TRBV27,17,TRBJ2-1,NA,CASSFQRPGLTYNEQFF,TGTGCCAGCAGTTTCCAACGCCCGGGACTAACGTACAATGAGCAGTTCTTC
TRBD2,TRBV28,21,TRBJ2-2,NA,CASSPITPGTSGNVVTGELFF,TGTGCCAGCAGTCCCATAACCCCAGGGACTAGCGGGAACGTTGTAACCGGGGAGCTGTTTTTT
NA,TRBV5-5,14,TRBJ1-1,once,CASSWGLLNTEAFF,TGTGCCAGCAGCTGGGGACTGTTGAACACTGAAGCTTTCTTT
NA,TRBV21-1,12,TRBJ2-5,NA,CATRLRVETQYF,TGTGCCACCAGGTTGAGAGTGGAGACCCAGTACTTC
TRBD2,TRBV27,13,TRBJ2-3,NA,CASSFPGRDTQYF,TGTGCCAGCAGTTTCCCCGGGAGGGATACGCAGTATTTT
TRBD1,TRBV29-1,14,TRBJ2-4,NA,CSVGGGTGKNIQYF,TGCAGCGTTGGAGGGGGGACAGGGAAAAACATTCAGTACTTC
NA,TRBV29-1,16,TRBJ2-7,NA,CSVAQPEQVAIYEQYF,TGCAGCGTTGCCCAACCAGAACAGGTGGCGATCTACGAGCAGTACTTC
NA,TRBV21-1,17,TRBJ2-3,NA,CASKRPGTGHRTDTQYF,TGTGCCAGCAAAAGGCCAGGGACAGGGCACCGCACAGATACGCAGTATTTT
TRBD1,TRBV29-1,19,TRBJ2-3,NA,CSVEAYFWEGQGRTDTQYF,TGCAGCGTTGAAGCCTACTTCTGGGAGGGACAGGGACGCACAGATACGCAGTATTTT
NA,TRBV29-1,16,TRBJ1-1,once,CSVDPYTGPNPTEAFF,TGCAGCGTTGACCCATATACAGGGCCCAATCCCACTGAAGCTTTCTTT
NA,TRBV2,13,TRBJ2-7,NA,CASKGQGRYEQYF,TGTGCCAGCAAGGGCCAGGGTCGGTACGAGCAGTACTTC
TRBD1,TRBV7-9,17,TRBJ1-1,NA,CASSCECGRQGTTEAFF,TGTGCCAGCAGCTGTGAGTGTGGGCGACAGGGGACTACTGAAGCTTTCTTT
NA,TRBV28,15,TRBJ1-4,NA,CASRWGQPDDEKLFF,TGTGCCAGCCGCTGGGGACAACCGGACGATGAAAAACTGTTTTTT